This TCR beta chain emerged from a study of post-analysis software for immune sequencing data. Whole-study findings and limits: Patients with multiple sclerosis recorded significantly lower normalized Chao1 diversity than controls, the study found.

This clonotype was recorded a few times. No antigen is known for it. The TCR beta cDNA libraries contained unique molecular identifiers. Hundreds of thousands of cDNA molecules came from around 0.96 to 9.9 million T cells. TCRdb called the PCR reads again in MiXCR, with one record for every CDR3 protein. The data show hundreds of thousands of distinct CDR3 sequences, 59% seen once. Input material: blood. This sequence originates from a girl aged 2 to 9 with multiple sclerosis.

Here the CDR3 reads CASSEGTGQVNEQFF. The CDR3 DNA reads TGCGCCAGCAGCGAGGGGACAGGACAAGTAAATGAGCAGTTCTTC. The chain uses TRBV5-1 and TRBJ2-1; 8 bases agree with TRBD1. Trimming at V came to 4 bases and at J to 7 bases, leaving 10 bases not matched to a gene. CDR1 SGHRS and CDR2 YFSETQ come from the germline V gene. The CDR3 loop spans 15 amino acids.